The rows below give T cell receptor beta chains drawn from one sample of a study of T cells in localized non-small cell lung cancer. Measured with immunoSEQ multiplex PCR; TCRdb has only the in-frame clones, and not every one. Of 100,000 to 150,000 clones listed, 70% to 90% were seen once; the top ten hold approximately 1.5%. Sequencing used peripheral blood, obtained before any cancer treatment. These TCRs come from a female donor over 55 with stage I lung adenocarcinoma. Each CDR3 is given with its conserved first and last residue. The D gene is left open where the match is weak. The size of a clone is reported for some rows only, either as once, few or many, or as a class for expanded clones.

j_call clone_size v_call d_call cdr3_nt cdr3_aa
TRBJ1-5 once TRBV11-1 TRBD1 TGTGCCAGCAGCTTGGGACAGGGGAATCAGCCCCAGCATTTT CASSLGQGNQPQHF
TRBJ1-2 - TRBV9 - TGTGCCAGCAGCGCATCGGCGGGGGTATCCTATGGCTACACCTTC CASSASAGVSYGYTF
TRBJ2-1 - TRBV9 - TGTGCCAGCAGCGTAGGTACTAGCACCTACAATGAGCAGTTCTTC CASSVGTSTYNEQFF
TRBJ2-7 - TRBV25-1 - TGTGCCAGCAGTGAAACAGGGTACTACGAGCAGTACTTC CASSETGYYEQYF
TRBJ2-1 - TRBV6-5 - TGTGCCTGCGAGGGGAGCGAAAGCTCCTACAATGAGCAGTTCTTC CACEGSESSYNEQFF
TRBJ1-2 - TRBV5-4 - TGTGCCAGCAGCTTGGCGGGAACAGGGAACTATGGCTACACCTTC CASSLAGTGNYGYTF
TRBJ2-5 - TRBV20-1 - TGCAGTGCTCTTAGAGGGGAGACCCAGTACTTC CSALRGETQYF
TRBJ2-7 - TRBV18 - TGTGCCAGCTCACCACCGCGGGTAGGGTTCAACGAGCAGTACTTC CASSPPRVGFNEQYF
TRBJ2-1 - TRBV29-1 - TGCAGCGTTGAAGATCCCAGGGGCTCCTACAATGAGCAGTTCTTC CSVEDPRGSYNEQFF
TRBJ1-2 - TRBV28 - TGTGCCAGCAGTTGGAGCCAACTTGGCCCGCGGGGCTACACCTTC CASSWSQLGPRGYTF
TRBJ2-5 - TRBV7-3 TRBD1 TGTGCCAGCAGCTTAATTCGACAGGGGGCAAGAGAGACCCAGTACTTC CASSLIRQGARETQYF
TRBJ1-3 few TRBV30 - TGTGCCTGGAGCCCAGAGGGAGCCTCTGGAAACACCATATATTTT CAWSPEGASGNTIYF
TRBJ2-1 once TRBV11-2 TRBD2 TGTGCCAGCATTTCAGAGGGACTAGCGGGAGTTGGCGATGAGCAGTTCTTC CASISEGLAGVGDEQFF
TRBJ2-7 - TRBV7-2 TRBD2 TGTGCCAGCAGCTATCTAGCGGGAGGGCCCTACGAGCAGTACTTC CASSYLAGGPYEQYF
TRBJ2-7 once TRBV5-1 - TGCGCCAGCAGCTTGAACAGGGCAGTGGAGCAGTACTTC CASSLNRAVEQYF
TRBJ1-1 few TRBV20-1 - TGCAGTGTCACGGGGGAGGAAGCTTTCTTT CSVTGEEAFF
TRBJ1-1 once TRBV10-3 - TGTGCCATCAGTGAGTCTAACTTGAACACTGAAGCTTTCTTT CAISESNLNTEAFF
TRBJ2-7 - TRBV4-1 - TGCGCCAGCAGCCTTACGTTAAGCTCGCAATACGAGCAGTACTTC CASSLTLSSQYEQYF
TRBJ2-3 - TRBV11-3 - TGTGCCAGCAGCTTAGGGACTAAAAGCACAGATACGCAGTATTTT CASSLGTKSTDTQYF
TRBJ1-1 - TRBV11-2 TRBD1 TGTGCCAGCAGCTTCGAGGGGGCGGTCACTGAAGCTTTCTTT CASSFEGAVTEAFF
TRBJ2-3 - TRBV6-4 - TGTGCCAGCAGGGGGAAGGGAGGAGATACGCAGTATTTT CASRGKGGDTQYF
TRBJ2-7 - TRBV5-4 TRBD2 TGTGCCACTGCTAGCGGACTCTCCTACGAGCAGTACTTC CATASGLSYEQYF
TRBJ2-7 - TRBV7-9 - TGTGCCAGCAGCCGACAGACAGGGACTTACGAGCAGTACTTC CASSRQTGTYEQYF
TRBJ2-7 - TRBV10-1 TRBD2 TGCGCCAGCAGCCTGGGAGGGAGGGGTTTAGGCTACGAGCAGTACTTC CASSLGGRGLGYEQYF
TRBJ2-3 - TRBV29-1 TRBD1 TGCAGCGTGCGGACAGGGGGCTACACAGATACGCAGTATTTT CSVRTGGYTDTQYF
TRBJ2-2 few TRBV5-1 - TGCGCCAGCAGCTTGATCAGGGAGTCCATCGGGGAGCTGTTTTTT CASSLIRESIGELFF